In this sample, the clone carrying this T cell receptor beta chain turned up many times. Its antigen is undetermined. From 15-18 subjects, every sequencing run obtained over 200 million TCR-beta sequences. One entry per CDR3 protein results from TCRdb running MiXCR on the 5' RACE reads. The sample lists more than 70,000 distinct CDR3 sequences, approximately 10% occurring once. Time point denoted: longitudinal time-point 1 (baseline). Maryland, USA blood bank volunteers served as healthy controls. The unsorted libraries were produced from 2 million PBMCs held at -80 C. This record comes from a study of neurological immune-mediated disorders. CDR1 and CDR2 (germline): MNHEY, SVGEGT. The CDR3 consists of 14 residues. J gave up 4 bases and V 4 bases, and 4 bases lay outside the gene matches. Overall study findings and caveats: Expansion of TCR clones was greatest in HTLV-1-associated myelopathy and smallest in multiple sclerosis, where it fell below that of healthy controls.

Sequencing input: PBMCs. The chain employs TRBV6-2 or TRBV6-3 and TRBJ1-5; 7 bases line up with TRBD1. This clonotype originated in a man between 25 and 39 years old in good health. The CDR3 coding sequence is TGTGCCAGCAGTTCCGGGACAGTTAATCAGCCCCAGCATTTT. Translated, it gives CASSSGTVNQPQHF.